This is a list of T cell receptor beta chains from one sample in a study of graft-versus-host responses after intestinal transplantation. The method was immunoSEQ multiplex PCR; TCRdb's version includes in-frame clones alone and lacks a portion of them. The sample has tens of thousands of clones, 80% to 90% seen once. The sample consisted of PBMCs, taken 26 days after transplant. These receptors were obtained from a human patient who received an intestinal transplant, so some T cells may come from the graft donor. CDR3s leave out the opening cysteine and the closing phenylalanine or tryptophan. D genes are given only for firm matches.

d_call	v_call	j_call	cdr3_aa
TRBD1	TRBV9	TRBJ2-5	ASSGTGVQETQY
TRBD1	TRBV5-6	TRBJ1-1	ASSFGQGTEAF
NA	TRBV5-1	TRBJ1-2	ASNEEGYGYT
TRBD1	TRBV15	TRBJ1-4	ATSRDRGPEKLF
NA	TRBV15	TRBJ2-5	ATSRAYQETQY
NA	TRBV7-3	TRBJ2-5	ASSLGETEFQETQY
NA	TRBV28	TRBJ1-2	ASSNLQGPGGYT
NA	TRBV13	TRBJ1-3	ASSSQGRGNTIY
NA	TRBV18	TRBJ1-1	ASSPTAIPNTEAF
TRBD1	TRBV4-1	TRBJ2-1	ASKVQGAYNEQF
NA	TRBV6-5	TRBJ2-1	ASSSTLGLSYNEQF
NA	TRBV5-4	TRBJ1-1	ASSQTTAGSKGSNTEAF
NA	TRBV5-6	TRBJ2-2	ASSLRAESTGELF
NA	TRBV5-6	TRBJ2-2	ASSLVETVNTGELF
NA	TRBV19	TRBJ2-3	AVTGGRTDTQY
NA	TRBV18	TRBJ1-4	ASSPSGGPNEKLF
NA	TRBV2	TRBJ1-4	ASSGTASTNEKLF
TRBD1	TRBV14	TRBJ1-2	ASSQGQGRYGYT
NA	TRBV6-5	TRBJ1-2	ASGGALDGYT
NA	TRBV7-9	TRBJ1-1	ASSLATPEAF
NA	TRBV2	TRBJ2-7	ASSDYGSSYEQY
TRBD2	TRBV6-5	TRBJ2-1	ASRVGDYDNEQF
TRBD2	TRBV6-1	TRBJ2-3	ASSDVAGGTDTQY
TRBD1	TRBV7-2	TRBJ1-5	ASSSGQGAFRNQPQH
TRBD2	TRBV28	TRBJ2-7	ASSSQRESSYEQY
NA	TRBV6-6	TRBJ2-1	ASSYSSGNEQF
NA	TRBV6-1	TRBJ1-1	ASSEDVTVPEAF
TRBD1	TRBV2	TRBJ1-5	ASRGQGANNQPQH
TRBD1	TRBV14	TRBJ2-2	ASSRRQGLNTGELF
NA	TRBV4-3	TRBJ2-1	ASSQERLPPYNEQF
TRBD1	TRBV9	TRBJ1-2	ASSVATGDSPSYYGYT
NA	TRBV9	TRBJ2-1	ASSVGGGGTTRLSEQF
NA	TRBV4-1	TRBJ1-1	ASSQGRFEDKEAF
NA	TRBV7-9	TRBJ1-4	ASSPETESGKLF
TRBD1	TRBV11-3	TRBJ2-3	ASSLGTGDTDTQY
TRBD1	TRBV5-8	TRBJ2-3	ASRTQGTDTQY
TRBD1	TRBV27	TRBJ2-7	ASSLAGGTYEQY
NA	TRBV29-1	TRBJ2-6	SALSGANVLT
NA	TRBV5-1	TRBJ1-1	ASSGPAGPTEAF
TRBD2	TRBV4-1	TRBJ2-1	ASSQESLAGGDEQF
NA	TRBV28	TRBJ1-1	ASNGGVGTEAF
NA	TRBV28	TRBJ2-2	ASSGGPNTGELF